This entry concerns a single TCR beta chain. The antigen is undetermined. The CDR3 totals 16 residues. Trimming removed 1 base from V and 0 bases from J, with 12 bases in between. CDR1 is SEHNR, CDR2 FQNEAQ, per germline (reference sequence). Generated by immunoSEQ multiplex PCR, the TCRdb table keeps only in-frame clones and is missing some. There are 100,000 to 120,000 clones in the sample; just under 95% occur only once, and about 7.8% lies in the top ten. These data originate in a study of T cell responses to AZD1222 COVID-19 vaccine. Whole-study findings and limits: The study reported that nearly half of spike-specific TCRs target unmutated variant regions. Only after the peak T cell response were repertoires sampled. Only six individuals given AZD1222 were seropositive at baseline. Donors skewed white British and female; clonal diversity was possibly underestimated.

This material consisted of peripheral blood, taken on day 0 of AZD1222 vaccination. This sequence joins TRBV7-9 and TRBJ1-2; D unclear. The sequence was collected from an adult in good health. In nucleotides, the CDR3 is TGTGCCAGCAGCTTAGGGGTGGCCATAGCTAACTATGGCTACACCTTC. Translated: CASSLGVAIANYGYTF.